A single sample is the source of the 14 T cell receptor beta chains below, sequenced in a study of blood T cells in healthy people across ages. Combining a sample-barcoded 5' primer with a J-beta primer mix, a second PCR ran for roughly 7 to 11 cycles. From the 5' RACE reads, TCRdb called clonotypes with MiXCR, one entry per CDR3 protein. The profile shows roughly 830,000 distinct CDR3 sequences, approximately 59% of them singletons. The sample was blood. The receptors shown here come from a young man in good health.

This clonotype appeared a few times. The chain uses TRBV15 and TRBJ1-5, with D unresolved. This CDR3 region has 17 residues. V lost 0 bases, J lost 0 bases, and 12 bases lay in between. Germline-derived CDR1 and CDR2 are LNHNV and YYDKDF (reference sequence). The CDR3 reads CATSRDSAGYSNQPQHF. CDR3 nucleotide sequence: TGTGCCACCAGCAGAGACTCGGCAGGTTATAGCAATCAGCCCCAGCATTTT.

This clonotype was counted a few times. The chain couples TRBV29-1 to TRBJ1-5; 8 positions agree with TRBD1. Germline V gives CDR1 SQVTM, CDR2 ANQGSEA. This CDR3 has 12 residues. V was pared by 6 bases and J by 4 bases, with 2 bases of the junction left unmatched. CDR3 bases: TGCAGCGTCGGACAGGGAAATCAGCCCCAGCATTTT. It encodes CSVGQGNQPQHF.

This clonotype has only one observation. The J gene is TRBJ1-5, the V gene TRBV3-1, with D possibly TRBD1 on 5 matching bases. The CDR3 loop spans 15 amino acids. In germline, CDR1 is LGHDT, CDR2 YNNKEL (reference sequence). V was trimmed by 0 bases and J by 7 bases, leaving 13 bases between them. CDR3 loop: CASSQDGGPWQPQHF. The CDR3, as DNA: TGTGCCAGCAGCCAAGATGGGGGACCTTGGCAGCCCCAGCATTTT.

The chain's CDR3 is CASSLVGQLINTGELFF. The CDR3 coding sequence is TGTGCCAGCAGCTTAGTTGGGCAGCTGATTAACACCGGGGAGCTGTTTTTT. The chain couples TRBV7-2 to TRBJ2-2, with no clear D. Germline values: CDR1 SGHTA, CDR2 FQGNSA. CDR3 length: 17 amino acids. Trimming left V 1 base short and J 2 bases short, with 14 bases between.

This sequence joins TRBV14 and TRBJ2-4; 11 nucleotides line up with TRBD1. Gene TRBJ2-7 matches the end of the DNA better, so the J call may be wrong. This CDR3 has 14 residues. The germline gives CDR1 SGHDN, CDR2 FVKESK. DNA of the CDR3: TGTGCCAGCAGCCAGGGACAGGGGGGTTCCGAGCAGTACTTC. As protein: CASSQGQGGSEQYF.

The chain combines TRBV28 with TRBJ2-5; the D gene could be TRBD1 or TRBD2 (5 bases each). Near its end, the DNA agrees better with TRBJ2-7, so the J call may be wrong. The CDR3 totals 14 residues. Germline CDR1 and CDR2: MDHEN and SYDVKM. DNA for the CDR3: TGTGCCAGCAGTGGGACGGACACAACCTACGAGCAGTACTTC. This codes for CASSGTDTTYEQYF.

The rearrangement links TRBV6-6 to TRBJ2-7, with a possible D match to TRBD2 (5 bases). CDR3 length equals 15 residues. Trimming shortened V by 6 bases and J by 2 bases, and 17 bases separated the two germline ends. Germline values: CDR1 MNHNY, CDR2 SVGAGI (reference sequence). The CDR3 sequence is CASSDRDRGTYEQYF. The DNA of the CDR3 is TGTGCCAGCAGCGACCGGGATAGAGGGACCTACGAGCAGTACTTC.

The rearrangement links TRBV2 to TRBJ1-2; weak D call: TRBD1 (5 bases). This CDR3 comprises 14 residues. Germline-derived CDR1 and CDR2 are SNHLY and FYNNEI. V lost 6 bases to trimming and J lost 3 bases, with 14 bases between them. In nucleotides, the CDR3 is TGTGCCAGCAGCGGGACCCCAGGGCACTATGGCTACACCTTC. Its protein product is CASSGTPGHYGYTF.

The chain joins TRBV29-1 to TRBJ1-1; the D is unclear. The CDR3 is 13 amino acids. The ends were cut back, 4 bases at V and 11 bases at J, with 20 bases in the middle. Germline lookup yields CDR1 SQVTM and CDR2 ANQGSEA. The chain's CDR3 is CSVVGGGQAKAFF. In nucleotides, the CDR3 is TGCAGCGTTGTAGGAGGCGGGCAGGCCAAGGCTTTCTTT.

This clonotype was observed many times. The V and J genes are TRBV29-1 and TRBJ2-6; D gene ambiguous. V shed 2 bases and J shed 0 bases, with 2 bases lying between them. The germline V gene has CDR1 SQVTM and CDR2 ANQGSEA. The CDR3 is 13 residues long. The CDR3 bases are TGCAGCGTTGAAATCTCTGGGGCCAACGTCCTGACTTTC. As protein: CSVEISGANVLTF.

The chain links TRBV13 to TRBJ2-1, with 7 nucleotides matching TRBD2. The germline CDR1 and CDR2 sequences are PRHDT and FYEKMQ (reference sequence). J was trimmed by 0 bases and V by 5 bases; bases with no gene match: 10. The CDR3 runs to 17 residues. In DNA form, the CDR3 reads TGTGCCAGCAGCACCGCTAGCGGCGGATTCTCCTACAATGAGCAGTTCTTC. Its translation is CASSTASGGFSYNEQFF.

This chain joins TRBV7-3 and TRBJ2-1; no definite D call. The CDR3 extends over 16 amino acids. Germline loops: CDR1 SGHTA, CDR2 FQGTGA. Trimming shortened V by 4 bases and J by 5 bases, and 18 bases separated the two germline ends. The CDR3 spells CASSSTRARSDNEQFF. For the CDR3, the DNA is TGTGCCAGCAGCTCAACAAGGGCTAGGTCTGACAATGAGCAGTTCTTC.

The rearrangement links TRBV29-1 to TRBJ2-1, with 8 bases lining up with TRBD2. CDR3 length: 12 residues. Germline values: CDR1 SQVTM, CDR2 ANQGSEA. CDR3 DNA: TGCGCCCATTATCGGGGGGGCTATGAGCAGTTCTTC. As protein: CAHYRGGYEQFF.

J is TRBJ2-5 and V is TRBV2; D ambiguous. The CDR3 spans 11 residues. CDR1 SNHLY and CDR2 FYNNEI come from the germline V gene. The ends were cut back, 10 bases at V and 2 bases at J, with 8 bases in the middle. CDR3 residues: CATRGQETQYF. As DNA, the CDR3 is TGTGCCACCCGCGGACAAGAGACCCAGTACTTC.